The 6 T cell receptor beta chains in this list originate from one sample, sequenced in a study of identical twins. TCRdb reanalysed the 5' RACE reads using MiXCR and keeps one entry per CDR3 protein. The table shows around 500,000 distinct CDR3 sequences, with 12% to 15% occurring only once. These data were also reused for a study on yellow fever vaccine responses in identical twins.

Sequencing input: CD4+ T cells sorted from blood. These receptors all come from a woman under 30 in good health.

Many counts were recorded for this clonotype. This sequence joins TRBV10-3 and TRBJ2-3; the match to TRBD1 covers 9 bases. Trimming at V came to 3 bases and at J to 3 bases, leaving 4 bases not matched to a gene. Germline CDR1 and CDR2: ENHRY and SYGVKD. The CDR3 is 15 amino acids. The CDR3 nucleotides are TGTGCCATCAGTGACTCAGGACAGGGGACAGATACGCAGTATTTT. This translates into CAISDSGQGTDTQYF.

This clonotype has a handful of counts. The chain has TRBV7-9 and TRBJ1-4; D gene uncertain. This CDR3 is built from 14 residues. Trimming removed 5 bases from V and 4 bases from J, with 11 bases in between. Germline CDR1 SEHNR, CDR2 FQNEAQ (reference sequence). The CDR3 DNA is TGTGCCAGCAGCCGGGGATCGAGTAATGAAAAACTGTTTTTT. The encoded protein is CASSRGSSNEKLFF.

The rearrangement joins TRBV2 to TRBJ2-1, with 10 bases that match TRBD1. Germline lookup yields CDR1 SNHLY and CDR2 FYNNEI. The CDR3 is 15 residues long. Losses at the gene ends were 6 bases for V and 6 bases for J; bases not matched to a gene: 8. CDR3 sequence: CASRRTGTGVNEQFF. The CDR3 nucleotides are TGTGCCAGCAGGCGCACCGGGACAGGGGTCAATGAGCAGTTCTTC.

This clonotype has a handful of counts. J is TRBJ2-4 and V is TRBV7-8; 8 positions agree with TRBD2. There are 19 residues in the CDR3. V shed 5 bases and J 8 bases; nucleotides not matched to a gene: 23. Per the germline V gene, CDR1 is SGHVS and CDR2 is FQNEAQ. The CDR3 loop reads CASSGDTKKSGTRGDIQYF. The CDR3 region has the DNA TGTGCCAGCAGCGGGGACACCAAGAAATCCGGGACTAGGGGGGACATTCAGTACTTC.

The rearrangement links TRBV4-1 to TRBJ2-2; TRBD1 matches 8 bases. Trimming at V came to 3 bases and at J to 1 base, leaving 4 bases not matched to a gene. Germline CDR1 MGHRA, CDR2 YSYEKL. The CDR3 runs 16 residues. The CDR3 loop is CASSHVGQGNTGELFF. Written as DNA, the CDR3 is TGCGCCAGCAGCCACGTAGGACAGGGGAACACCGGGGAGCTGTTTTTT.

At least ten counts were recorded for this clonotype. CDR3 protein: CASSQNPAEKNIQYF. CDR3 bases: TGCGCCAGCAGCCAAAACCCGGCAGAGAAAAACATTCAGTACTTC. The V gene is TRBV4-1, the J gene TRBJ2-4; D is unclear. The germline V gene has CDR1 MGHRA and CDR2 YSYEKL. Trimming left V 2 bases short and J 4 bases short, with 12 bases between. CDR3 size: 15 residues.